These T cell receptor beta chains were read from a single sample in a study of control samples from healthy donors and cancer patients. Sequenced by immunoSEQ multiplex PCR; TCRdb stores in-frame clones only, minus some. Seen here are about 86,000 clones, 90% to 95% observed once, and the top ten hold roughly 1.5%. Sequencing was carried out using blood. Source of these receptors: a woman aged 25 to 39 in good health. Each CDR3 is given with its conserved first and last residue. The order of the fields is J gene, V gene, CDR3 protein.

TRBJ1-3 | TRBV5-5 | CASSLTGTEDTIYF
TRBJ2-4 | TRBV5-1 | CASSPTNTGGNIQYF
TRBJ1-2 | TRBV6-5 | CASSYQAGSPNYGYTF
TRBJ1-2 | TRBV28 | CASSLFQGARSGYTF
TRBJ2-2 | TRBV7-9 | CASSSTPYSGRGNTGELFF
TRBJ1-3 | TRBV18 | CASSPQSGHSGNTIYF
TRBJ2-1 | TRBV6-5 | CASSYSGAEYNEQFF
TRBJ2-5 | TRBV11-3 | CASSLGSSGETQYF
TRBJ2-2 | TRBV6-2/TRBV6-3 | CASSYIDTRTGELFF
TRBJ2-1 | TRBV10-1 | CASSDETSGSAHEQFF
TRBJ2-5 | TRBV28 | CASSPLFDQETQYF
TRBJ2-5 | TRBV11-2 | CASSYKGGETQYF
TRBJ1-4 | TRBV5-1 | CASSLSDSQNEKLFF
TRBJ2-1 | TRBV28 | CASSPDLLQFF
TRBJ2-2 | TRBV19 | CASKTGDVTGELFF
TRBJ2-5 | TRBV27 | CASSGGRWYSGQETQYF
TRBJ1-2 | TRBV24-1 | CATSPATGHGYTF
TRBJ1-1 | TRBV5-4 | CASSLGYTEAFF
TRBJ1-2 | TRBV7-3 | CASSPGQNYGYTF
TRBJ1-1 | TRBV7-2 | CASSIRVLQNTEAFF
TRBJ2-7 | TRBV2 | CASSDGLAVSYEQYF
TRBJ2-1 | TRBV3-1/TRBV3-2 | CASSSSGRALDEQFF
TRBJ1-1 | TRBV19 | CASSMVVVFNTEAFF
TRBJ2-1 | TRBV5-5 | CASSLLAGAYNEQFF
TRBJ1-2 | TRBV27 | CASSLVATGNFGYTF
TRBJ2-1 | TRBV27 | CASSRGTSGRYNEQFF
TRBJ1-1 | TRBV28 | CASSPPGHNTEAFF
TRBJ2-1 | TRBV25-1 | CASGETSGGYNEQFF
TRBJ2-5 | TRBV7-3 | CASSQSPGGAETQYF
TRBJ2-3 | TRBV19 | CASAKRGVRVTDTQYF
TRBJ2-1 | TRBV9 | CASSTRSSGRFNEQFF
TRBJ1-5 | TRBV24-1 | CATAYGGSNQPQHF
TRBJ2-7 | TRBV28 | CASGYEQYF
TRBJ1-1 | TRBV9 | CASSRDFLNTEAFF
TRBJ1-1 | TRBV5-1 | CASSLSGRDHDTFF
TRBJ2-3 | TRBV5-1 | CASSLALTSQWGDTQYF
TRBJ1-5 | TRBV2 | CASREGRRQPQHF
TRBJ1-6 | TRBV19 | CASSRNQGQGNSPLHF
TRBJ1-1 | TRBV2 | CASSGGHLNTEAFF
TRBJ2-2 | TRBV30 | CARSGGRWTGELFF
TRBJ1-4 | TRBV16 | CASSSHTDRAGEKLFF
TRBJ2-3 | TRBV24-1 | CATSDLPVAGVSDTQYF
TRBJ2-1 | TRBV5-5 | CASSRTIYNEQFF
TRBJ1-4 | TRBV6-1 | CASSVRLTATNEKLFF
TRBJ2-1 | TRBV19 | CASSIAPRLAGGYNEQFF
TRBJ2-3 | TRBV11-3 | CASSLGGLAGDTQYF
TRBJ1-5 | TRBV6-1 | CASSEIGAHQPQHF
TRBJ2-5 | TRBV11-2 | CASSLHTGPETQYF
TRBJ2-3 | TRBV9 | CASSPTGDTQYF
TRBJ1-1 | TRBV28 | CASSSGASNTEAFF
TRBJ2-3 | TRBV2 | CASSEQSARDTQYF
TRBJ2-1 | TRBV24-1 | CATSVSGTYNEQFF
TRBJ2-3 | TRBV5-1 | CASSSRDRGTDTQYF
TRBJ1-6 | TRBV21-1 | CASSAPPGFVLF
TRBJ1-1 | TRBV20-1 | CSASTQGYTEAFF
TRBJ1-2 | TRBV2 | CASSGRQGPSTNYGYTF
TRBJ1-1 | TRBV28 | CASSPRMVKAFF
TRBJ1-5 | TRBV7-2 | CASSLQSRQPQHF
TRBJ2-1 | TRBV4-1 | CASSQPARDRNNEQFF